One sample yielded the 29 T cell receptor beta chains listed below, sequenced in a study of blood T cell repertoires in COVID-19. Using immunoSEQ multiplex PCR, the repertoire was profiled, and TCRdb retains in-frame clones only, with some absent. This repertoire shows 100,000 to 150,000 clones, 85% to 90% found once; its top ten account for around 3.2%. Material for sequencing was peripheral blood. The receptor set was obtained from a woman aged 80 or older with COVID-19, enrolled during active disease.

V is TRBV5-3 and J is TRBJ2-4; 7 bases map to TRBD1. TRBV5-3 is an open reading frame whose function is uncertain. The CDR3 totals 15 residues. The V segment lost 4 bases and the J segment 5 bases; nucleotides outside the gene matches: 9. The chain's CDR3 is CARSIRTGRQNIQYF. The CDR3 DNA is TGTGCCAGAAGCATACGGACAGGACGGCAAAACATTCAGTACTTC.

The V gene is TRBV7-2, the J gene TRBJ2-3, with unresolved D. Germline values: CDR1 SGHTA, CDR2 FQGNSA. Trimming took off 0 bases at V and 0 bases at J, with 7 bases between the two ends. The CDR3 spans 15 residues. The CDR3 sequence is CASSLAAVSTDTQYF. The CDR3 DNA sequence: TGTGCCAGCAGCTTAGCGGCCGTTAGCACAGATACGCAGTATTTT.

The chain has TRBV19 and TRBJ2-7, with D tentatively TRBD2 (6 bases). This CDR3 has 18 amino acids. Germline values: CDR1 LNHDA, CDR2 SQIVND (reference sequence). Trimming removed 6 bases from V and 3 bases from J, with 27 bases in between. CDR3 bases: TGTGCCAGTAGCCCCAACCCCTCCGGGGGTCACCCCCACTACGAGCAGTACTTC. Translation: CASSPNPSGGHPHYEQYF.

The V call is TRBV29-1, the J call TRBJ2-7; 10 bases fit TRBD1. V lost 7 bases, J lost 6 bases, and 3 bases stayed unmatched. Germline CDR1 is SQVTM and CDR2 is ANQGSEA. There are 11 residues in the CDR3. The CDR3 protein is CSATGGGEQYF. In DNA form, the CDR3 reads TGCAGCGCGACAGGGGGCGGCGAGCAGTACTTC.

The chain links TRBV9 to TRBJ2-5, with D possibly matching TRBD2 (5 bases). V lost 4 bases and J 1 base, leaving 8 bases between the germline ends. This CDR3 contains 13 residues. Per the germline V gene, CDR1 is SGDLS and CDR2 is YYNGEE. The CDR3 reads CASSRDLQETQYF. CDR3 coding DNA: TGTGCCAGCAGCCGGGATCTCCAAGAGACCCAGTACTTC.

The CDR3 DNA reads as TGTGCCAGCAGCCAAGATTTTAGCGGGAGGGCCGCGAACACCGGGGAGCTGTTTTTT. Translating it yields CASSQDFSGRAANTGELFF. The V call is TRBV4-2, the J call TRBJ2-2, with 11 bases matching TRBD2. Trimming at V came to 0 bases and at J to 0 bases, leaving 6 bases not matched to a gene. The length of the CDR3 is 19 residues. Germline V CDR1 and CDR2: LGHNA, YNFKEQ.

The rearrangement links TRBV5-5 to TRBJ2-3; 7 bases agree with TRBD2. CDR1 and CDR2 (germline): SGHKS, YYEKEE (reference sequence). The length of the CDR3 is 16 residues. V shed 1 base and J 5 bases; nucleotides not matched to a gene: 10. The CDR3 sequence is CASSLSAAGARDTQYF. The DNA for the CDR3 is TGTGCCAGCAGCTTGAGTGCGGCGGGAGCGAGAGATACGCAGTATTTT.

This chain joins TRBV15 and TRBJ2-3; possibly TRBD2 for D (6 bases). The V end was cut by 0 bases, the J end by 4 bases, with 14 bases between. CDR1 is LNHNV, CDR2 YYDKDF, per germline (reference sequence). The CDR3 sequence is 16 residues long. In DNA form, the CDR3 reads TGTGCCACCAGCAGAGAGCGGGGTGTGGGAGCAGATACGCAGTATTTT. It is translated as CATSRERGVGADTQYF.

About this clone: The junction and the germline gene differ at one end; a read error may be behind it. The chain is built from TRBV4-2 and TRBJ2-7, with D perhaps matching TRBD2 (6 bases). The CDR3 contains 16 residues. Looked up from germline, CDR1 is LGHNA and CDR2 is YNFKEQ. CDR3 DNA: TGTGCCGGCAGCCAAGATTCAGGCGGGACCAGCTACGAGCAGTACTTC. It encodes CAGSQDSGGTSYEQYF.

The chain uses TRBV14 and TRBJ1-4, with D perhaps matching TRBD1 (6 bases). The CDR3 runs to 16 residues. Germline assignment: CDR1 SGHDN and CDR2 FVKESK. V was cut by 4 bases and J by 3 bases, with 15 bases left in between. This CDR3 is CASSPITTGANEKLFF. In DNA, the CDR3 is TGTGCCAGCAGCCCTATCACGACAGGCGCTAATGAAAAACTGTTTTTT.

The rearrangement joins TRBV28 to TRBJ2-2; tentatively, D is TRBD2 (6 bases). With 6 bases removed from V and 0 bases from J, the gap between germline ends came to 11 bases. Germline V gene lookup returns CDR1 MDHEN and CDR2 SYDVKM. This CDR3 spans 15 amino acids. CDR3 protein: CASRGGGTNTGELFF. In DNA form, the CDR3 reads TGTGCCAGCAGGGGAGGCGGGACGAACACCGGGGAGCTGTTTTTT.

V gene TRBV15 combines with J gene TRBJ2-7; TRBD1 is a possible D gene (5 bases). Trimming removed 0 bases at V and 3 bases at J, with 12 bases between. Germline CDR1 is LNHNV and CDR2 is YYDKDF (reference sequence). The CDR3 is 15 amino acids. CDR3 protein: CATSRDHQDNYEQYF. In DNA form, the CDR3 reads TGTGCCACCAGCAGAGATCACCAGGACAACTACGAGCAGTACTTC.

The CDR3 bases are TGTGCCAGCTCGGGGGGCTCTGGAAACACCATATATTTT. This translates into CASSGGSGNTIYF. This sequence joins TRBV6-4 and TRBJ1-3; a possible D gene is TRBD1 (5 bases). Germline V gene lookup returns CDR1 MRHNA and CDR2 SNTAGT. This CDR3 is built from 13 residues. Trimming removed 8 bases at V and 0 bases at J, with 8 bases between.

The chain joins TRBV6-1 to TRBJ1-2; 7 bases map to TRBD1. The germline V gene encodes CDR1 MNHNS and CDR2 SASEGT. The CDR3 extends over 15 amino acids. J lost 1 base, V lost 6 bases, and 8 bases had no gene match. CDR3 bases: TGTGCCAGCAGACGTCCCGGGACAGATAACTATGGCTACACCTTC. It encodes CASRRPGTDNYGYTF.

This rearrangement joins TRBV4-2 to TRBJ2-2; 12 bases align to TRBD1. Germline V lookup: CDR1 LGHNA, CDR2 YNFKEQ. Trimming cost V 3 bases and J 6 bases; bases outside gene matches: 14. This CDR3 contains 19 residues. This chain's CDR3 is CASSQPGQGADGSSGELFF. Written as DNA, the CDR3 is TGTGCCAGCAGCCAGCCGGGACAGGGGGCAGATGGGTCATCCGGGGAGCTGTTTTTT.

The chain links TRBV6-6 to TRBJ2-7; TRBD1 is a possible D gene (6 bases). The CDR3 sequence is 15 residues long. V gave up 6 bases and J gave up 1 base, with 16 bases separating them. Germline-derived CDR1 and CDR2 are MNHNY and SVGAGI (reference sequence). CDR3 sequence (DNA): TGTGCCAGCAGAGCGGATCAGGGGCCTTCCTACGAGCAGTACTTC. This translates into CASRADQGPSYEQYF.

The V and J genes are TRBV5-6 and TRBJ2-7; a possible D gene is TRBD2 (5 bases). The CDR3 has 15 amino acids. The V gene's germline CDR1 is SGHDT and CDR2 YYEEEE. V gave up 1 base and J gave up 2 bases, with 13 bases separating them. The CDR3 protein is CASSLSASRPYEQYF. The CDR3 DNA is TGTGCCAGCAGCTTGTCGGCTAGCCGCCCCTACGAGCAGTACTTC.

This clone was seen a handful of times. The chain recombines TRBV5-1 with TRBJ2-7; TRBD2 agrees at 11 bases. Germline trimming cut 0 bases from V and 7 bases from J; bases unmatched to any gene: 6. Germline values: CDR1 SGHRS, CDR2 YFSETQ. The CDR3 runs 15 residues. Written as DNA, the CDR3 is TGCGCCAGCAGCTTGGCCGTTAGCGGGAGGGCGGAGCAGTACTTC. Its translation: CASSLAVSGRAEQYF.

This clone showed up just once. The gene calls are TRBV15 and TRBJ2-7, with D possibly TRBD2 on 6 matching bases. There are 14 residues in the CDR3. Trimming took off 0 bases at V and 5 bases at J, with 11 bases between the two ends. CDR1 is LNHNV, CDR2 YYDKDF, per germline (reference sequence). The CDR3 loop is CATSRDQAGDEQYF. CDR3 nucleotides: TGTGCCACCAGCAGAGATCAAGCGGGCGACGAGCAGTACTTC.

The gene calls are TRBV2 and TRBJ1-2; 8 bases map to TRBD1. The CDR3 consists of 15 residues. The junction had 6 bases not matched to a gene; V was cut back by 5 bases and J by 1 base. In germline, CDR1 is SNHLY, CDR2 FYNNEI. Here the CDR3 reads CASSLGQVLNYGYTF. CDR3 nucleotide sequence: TGTGCCAGCAGTCTGGGACAGGTCCTTAACTATGGCTACACCTTC.

This clone was observed a few times. This rearrangement joins TRBV5-4 to TRBJ2-1; 7 nucleotides line up with TRBD2. V trimming: 2 bases; J trimming: 10 bases; junction bases outside the gene matches: 9. Germline CDR1 reads SGHNT; CDR2 reads YYREEE (reference sequence). The CDR3 has 14 residues. The CDR3 bases are TGTGCCAGCAGCTTTGGGTCTAGCGGTGTCGAGCAGTTCTTC. Residues: CASSFGSSGVEQFF.

The count of this clone is one. The chain is built from TRBV6-2 or TRBV6-3 and TRBJ1-4; possible D gene TRBD1, 5 bases. Germline CDR1 and CDR2: MNHEY and SVGEGT. V dropped 4 bases and J dropped 10 bases, with 16 bases sitting between them. This CDR3 contains 14 residues. Here the CDR3 reads CASSSLRAGGKLFF. The CDR3 nucleotides read TGTGCCAGCAGTTCTTTGAGGGCGGGGGGAAAACTGTTTTTT.

The chain carries TRBV2 and TRBJ2-4; D gene unclear. CDR1 SNHLY and CDR2 FYNNEI come from the germline V gene. V lost 2 bases to trimming and J lost 7 bases, with 15 bases between them. The CDR3 length is 15 residues. CDR3 DNA: TGTGCCAGCAGTGAAAGCCAGATAAGAGGCAACATTCAGTACTTC. Its translation is CASSESQIRGNIQYF.

The rearrangement links TRBV4-3 to TRBJ2-7, with 14 positions matching TRBD2. The CDR3 is made up of 19 amino acids. The germline V gene has CDR1 LGHNA and CDR2 YSLEER. The V gene end was trimmed by 5 bases and the J gene end by 6 bases; junction bases not matched to a gene: 18. The DNA for the CDR3 is TGCGCCAGCAGCGAGGGACAGAAGGGACTAGCGGGAGAAGGGCGCGAGCAGTACTTC. This gives the protein CASSEGQKGLAGEGREQYF.

The gene calls are TRBV19 and TRBJ1-5; D is unresolved. Deletions cut 7 bases from V and 0 bases from J, with 13 bases between. This CDR3 spans 15 amino acids. The V gene's germline CDR1 is LNHDA and CDR2 SQIVND (reference sequence). The CDR3 reads CASMRAGNSNQPQHF. The CDR3 bases are TGTGCCAGTATGAGGGCGGGGAATAGCAATCAGCCCCAGCATTTT.

The chain has TRBV7-3 and TRBJ2-2, with 9 positions matching TRBD2. From germline, CDR1 is SGHTA and CDR2 FQGTGA. V lost 0 bases to trimming and J lost 6 bases; unmatched junction nucleotides: 8. This CDR3 has 17 residues. The CDR3 is CASSLTLASGKSGELFF. The CDR3 coding sequence is TGTGCCAGCAGCTTAACGTTGGCTAGCGGGAAGTCCGGGGAGCTGTTTTTT.

V and J are TRBV20-1 and TRBJ1-2; TRBD1 aligns across 8 bases. V dropped 7 bases and J dropped 10; count of bases not matched to a gene: 8. Germline lookup yields CDR1 DFQATT and CDR2 SNEGSKA (reference sequence). This CDR3 has 11 amino acids. The CDR3 loop is CSGAGGLDYTF. The DNA for the CDR3 is TGCAGTGGCGCAGGGGGCCTCGACTACACCTTC.

V is TRBV7-2 and J is TRBJ2-3, with D perhaps TRBD2 (5 bases). Trimming cost V 0 bases and J 2 bases, with 9 bases left between them. The CDR3 has 15 amino acids. CDR1 is SGHTA, CDR2 FQGNSA, per germline. The CDR3 sequence: CASSLAQRLTDTQYF. CDR3 bases: TGTGCCAGCAGCTTAGCCCAGCGGCTCACAGATACGCAGTATTTT.

The chain links TRBV25-1 to TRBJ2-2; 9 bases match TRBD1. The CDR3 is 16 residues long. With 1 base clipped from V and 6 bases from J, the junction kept 6 bases outside the gene matches. Germline-derived CDR1 and CDR2 are MGHDK and SYGVNS. CDR3 nucleotides: TGTGCCAGCAGTGAATCCCTTACAGGGGGCCCCGGGGAGCTGTTTTTT. Translated: CASSESLTGGPGELFF.